This TCR beta chain was captured by sequencing in a study of blood T cells in healthy people across ages. Across the study: Roughly one uniquely barcoded beta molecule per two T cells was captured.

There are 17 residues in the CDR3. The germline gives CDR1 LGHNT, CDR2 FRNRAP. V was trimmed by 4 bases and J by 0 bases, leaving 16 bases between them. Primers used in a second PCR of about 6 to 11 cycles were a sample-barcoded 5' primer and a J-beta primer mix. A tag from a template-switch adaptor with 12 random nucleotides marked each cDNA molecule. MiXCR was run by TCRdb on the 5' RACE reads, yielding one entry per CDR3 protein. The table lists about 500,000 distinct CDR3 sequences, 24% of them singletons. In addition, the sample was reused for a study of T cells of mothers and their children. From that paper: Addition of sample barcodes and 2-4 random nucleotides occurred through the M1S primer of the second PCR. Unrelated mother-child pairs always had slightly, but never significantly, lower normalized overlap than related pairs.

The rearrangement uses TRBV12-5 and TRBJ2-1; D gene uncertain. The specimen was blood. The source is a boy aged 5 to 17 in good health. The CDR3 protein is CASGSKIPPSSYNEQFF. CDR3 bases: TGTGCTAGTGGTTCCAAAATCCCCCCGAGCTCCTACAATGAGCAGTTCTTC. The full variable domain, in which reference TRBV12-5 and TRBJ2-1 provide the parts outside the CDR3, is DARVTQTPRHKVTEMGQEVTMRCQPILGHNTVFWYRQTMMQGLELLAYFRNRAPLDDSGMPKDRFSAEMPDATLATLKIQPSEPRDSAVYFCASGSKIPPSSYNEQFFGPGTRLTVL.